This T cell receptor beta chain was sequenced during a study of cytotoxic CD8 clonotypes in ibrutinib-treated CLL. Study-level findings and limits: The clonality rise at ibrutinib response reflected private clonotype expansion. Sample timing was unmatched between remission and later-progressing patients; lymph nodes unstudied.

Sequenced by immunoSEQ multiplex PCR; TCRdb stores in-frame clones only, minus some. Counted here are 200,000 to 250,000 clones, 70% occurring once; the ten biggest clones make up about 6%. The CDR3 sequence is 16 residues long. Looked up from germline, CDR1 is SEHNR and CDR2 is FQNEAQ (reference sequence). V was shortened by 2 bases and J by 3 bases, with 13 bases between the two germline ends. The sample holds a few counts of this clone. Its antigen is as yet unknown. The sample in question was PBMCs, obtained after 12 months of ibrutinib treatment. The TCR sequence derives from a human donor with chronic lymphocytic leukemia. The V and J genes are TRBV7-9 and TRBJ2-2, with D uncertain. CDR3 bases: TGTGCCAGCAGCTTAACCTACCTCGGAGACACCGGGGAGCTGTTTTTT. This sequence encodes CASSLTYLGDTGELFF. The complete variable domain, with remaining parts taken from reference TRBV7-9 and TRBJ2-2, reads DTGVSQNPRHKITKRGQNVTFRCDPISEHNRLYWYRQTLGQGPEFLTYFQNEAQLEKSRLLSDRFSAERPKGSFSTLEIQRTEQGDSAMYLCASSLTYLGDTGELFFGEGSRLTVL.